This TCR beta chain was documented in a study of siplizumab effects on memory and regulatory T cells. Concerning this clone itself: Antigen unknown.

Overall study results and limits: A significant reduction in alloreactive sequences traceable to unstimulated CD4+ memory cells was produced by siplizumab. The apparent diversity of naive T cells exceeded that of memory cells, and naive T cells seemed to make a major contribution to the alloresponse.

Each sample contributed approximately 96,000 TCR templates to the assay. Profiled with immunoSEQ multiplex PCR; TCRdb holds only in-frame clones, not every one. The sample has some 100,000 clones, 80% to 95% seen once. The CDR3 has 12 amino acids. V gave up 4 bases and J gave up 10 bases, with 11 bases separating them. CDR1 MNHNY and CDR2 SVGAGI come from the germline V gene (reference sequence). V gene TRBV6-6 combines with J gene TRBJ2-1; D uncertain. The receptor's source is a human donor in good health. Input material: non-Treg CD4+ T cells sorted from blood. The CDR3 bases are TGTGCCAGCAGTTCCCGACCAGACGAGCAGTTCTTC. It is translated as CASSSRPDEQFF.